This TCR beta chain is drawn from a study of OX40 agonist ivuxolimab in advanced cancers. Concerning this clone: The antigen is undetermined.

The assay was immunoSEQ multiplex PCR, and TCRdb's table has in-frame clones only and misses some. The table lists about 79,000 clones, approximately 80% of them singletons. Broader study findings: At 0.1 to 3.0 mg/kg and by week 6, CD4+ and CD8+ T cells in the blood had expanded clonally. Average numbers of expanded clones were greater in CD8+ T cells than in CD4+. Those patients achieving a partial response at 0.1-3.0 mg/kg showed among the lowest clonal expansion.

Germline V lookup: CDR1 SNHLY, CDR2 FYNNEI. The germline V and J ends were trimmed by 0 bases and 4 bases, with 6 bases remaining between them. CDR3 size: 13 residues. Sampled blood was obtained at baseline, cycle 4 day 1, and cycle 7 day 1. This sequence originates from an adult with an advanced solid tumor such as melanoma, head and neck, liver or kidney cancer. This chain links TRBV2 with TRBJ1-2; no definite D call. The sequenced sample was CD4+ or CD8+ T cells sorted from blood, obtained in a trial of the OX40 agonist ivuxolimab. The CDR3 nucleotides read TGTGCCAGCAGTGAAGCAGCCATCTATGGCTACACCTTC. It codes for CASSEAAIYGYTF.